This TCR beta chain was identified in a study of cytomegalovirus exposure and HLA in healthy donors. The CDR3 runs 13 residues. The ends were cut back, 5 bases at V and 5 bases at J, with 9 bases in the middle. CDR1 is SGHTA and CDR2 is FQGTGA in the germline V gene. PCR was performed using 60 Vbeta and 13 Jbeta primers. Clones were read by immunoSEQ multiplex PCR, and TCRdb kept only the in-frame ones, dropping some. The table shows over 150,000 clones, with under 90% occurring only once. Of note for this clone: Its antigen is as yet unknown.

Each donor was nominally healthy when sampled (though unrecorded immune exposures were likely). Points from the study as a whole: It was approximately 150 TCR beta chains that were listed as cytomegalovirus-associated. Being productive about 90% or about 30% of the time was typical of most TCR beta V segments in an earlier analysis.

The clonotype was recovered from a man between 18 and 35 years old in good health and CMV-seronegative. Sequenced material: PBMCs. The gene calls are TRBV7-3 and TRBJ2-2; tentative D call: TRBD2 (6 bases). Here the CDR3 DNA reads TGTGCCAGCAGCCACGGAGGGACCGGGGAGCTGTTTTTT. Protein sequence: CASSHGGTGELFF.